A single sample is the source of the 29 T cell receptor beta chains below, sequenced in a study of early T cells in non-severe SARS-CoV-2 infection. Using its own MiXCR run on the 5' RACE reads, TCRdb lists one record per CDR3 protein. This table holds more than 45,000 distinct CDR3 sequences, about 6% found once. The sample in question was whole blood, obtained at baseline. These TCRs come from an adult who was a healthcare worker with PCR-confirmed SARS-CoV-2 infection or an uninfected control (not recorded which).

This clonotype was seen a handful of times. The chain has TRBV10-3 and TRBJ1-6, with D perhaps matching TRBD1 (6 bases). Germline values: CDR1 ENHRY, CDR2 SYGVKD. This CDR3 spans 13 amino acids. Trimming shortened V by 7 bases and J by 7 bases, and 11 bases separated the two germline ends. In nucleotides, the CDR3 is TGTGCCATCAAGGGGGGTTCCAATTCACCCCTCCACTTT. This sequence encodes CAIKGGSNSPLHF.

Of note for this clonotype: A much larger clonotype is one base distant, so this may be a read error. V and J are TRBV25-1 and TRBJ1-4, with D unresolved. The CDR3 consists of 15 residues. Germline V CDR1 and CDR2: MGHDK, SYGVNS. In nucleotides, the CDR3 is TGTGCCAGCAGTCCTGAGATTTTAACTAATGAAAAACTGATTTTT. Translation gives CASSPEILTNEKLIF.

This clonotype was counted at least ten times. The V gene is TRBV5-4, the J gene TRBJ2-2; D is uncertain. This CDR3 has 13 residues. Germline-derived CDR1 and CDR2 are SGHNT and YYREEE (reference sequence). Trimming removed 3 bases at V and 9 bases at J, with 12 bases between. The CDR3 DNA follows: TGTGCCAGCAGCTCCTACAGCGACCGGGAGCTGTTTTTT. Its translation is CASSSYSDRELFF. The full variable domain, rest sourced from reference TRBV5-4 and TRBJ2-2, is ETGVTQSPTHLIKTRGQQVTLRCSSQSGHNTVSWYQQALGQGPQFIFQYYREEENGRGNFPPRFSGLQFPNYSSELNVNALELDDSALYLCASSSYSDRELFFGEGSRLTVL.

The chain couples TRBV29-1 to TRBJ2-3, with TRBD2 matching 8 bases. CDR1 is SQVTM and CDR2 is ANQGSEA in the germline V gene. Unmatched junction bases numbered 2, after V lost 5 bases and J lost 1 base. This CDR3 region has 13 residues. The CDR3 region is CSVKTSGTDTQYF. In DNA form, the CDR3 reads TGCAGCGTTAAGACTAGCGGCACAGATACGCAGTATTTT.

This clonotype was detected only a few times. V usage is TRBV5-8 and J usage is TRBJ2-7, with 7 bases lining up with TRBD1. The CDR3 has 13 residues. CDR1 and CDR2 (germline): SGHTS, YDEGEE. Germline trimming cut 4 bases from V and 3 bases from J; bases unmatched to any gene: 4. CDR3 nucleotide sequence: TGTGCCAGCAGCCGGGACAGATTCTACGAGCAGTACTTC. This sequence encodes CASSRDRFYEQYF.

This clonotype appeared many times. The CDR3: CASSLVGGELFF. CDR3 coding DNA: TGTGCCAGCAGCCTGGTTGGCGGGGAGCTGTTTTTT. V and J are TRBV7-9 and TRBJ2-2; no definite D call. V was cut by 5 bases and J by 7 bases, with 8 bases left in between. This CDR3 contains 12 residues. The germline V gene encodes CDR1 SEHNR and CDR2 FQNEAQ (reference sequence). Full variable domain (outside the CDR3, taken from reference TRBV7-9 and TRBJ2-2): DTGVSQNPRHKITKRGQNVTFRCDPISEHNRLYWYRQTLGQGPEFLTYFQNEAQLEKSRLLSDRFSAERPKGSFSTLEIQRTEQGDSAMYLCASSLVGGELFFGEGSRLTVL.

This clonotype was observed at least ten times. This rearrangement joins TRBV5-1 to TRBJ2-2; D gene ambiguous. Trimming took off 0 bases at V and 8 bases at J, with 8 bases between the two ends. The CDR3 extends over 13 amino acids. Germline CDR1 SGHRS, CDR2 YFSETQ. CDR3 DNA: TGCGCCAGCAGCTTGGCCAGAGAGGGGGAGCTGTTTTTT. Translating it yields CASSLAREGELFF. The full variable domain, its missing parts supplied by reference TRBV5-1 and TRBJ2-2, is KAGVTQTPRYLIKTRGQQVTLSCSPISGHRSVSWYQQTPGQGLQFLFEYFSETQRNKGNFPGRFSGRQFSNSRSEMNVSTLELGDSALYLCASSLAREGELFFGEGSRLTVL.

This clonotype came up a few times. The rearrangement joins TRBV9 to TRBJ1-1; D is perhaps TRBD1 (5 bases). The germline gives CDR1 SGDLS, CDR2 YYNGEE. Trimming took 1 base from V and 8 from J, leaving 12 bases between them. This CDR3 has 13 residues. This chain's CDR3 is CASSVKIGAEAFF. In DNA, the CDR3 is TGTGCCAGCAGCGTAAAGATTGGGGCAGAAGCTTTCTTT.

The chain combines TRBV29-1 with TRBJ2-1; 10 bases agree with TRBD2. The J segment lost 2 bases and the V segment lost 3 bases, leaving 4 bases of the junction unmatched. Germline lookup yields CDR1 SQVTM and CDR2 ANQGSEA. This CDR3 is 15 amino acids long. For the CDR3, the DNA is TGCAGCGTTGAGGGGCTAGCGGGGGCCTACAATGAGCAGTTCTTC. Translating gives CSVEGLAGAYNEQFF.

There are a few counts of this clonotype. The chain is built from TRBV19 and TRBJ1-2, with D possibly TRBD1 on 6 matching bases. CDR1 LNHDA and CDR2 SQIVND come from the germline V gene (reference sequence). This CDR3 comprises 13 residues. Between the trimmed V and J ends, which lost 7 bases and 4 bases, there was a span of 13 bases. CDR3 in amino acids: CASTRQATYGYTF. The CDR3 nucleotides are TGTGCCAGTACCCGACAGGCAACCTATGGCTACACCTTC.

There are many counts of this clonotype. V usage is TRBV19 and J usage is TRBJ2-7; D assignment may be TRBD1 or TRBD2 (7 bases each). V was pared by 5 bases and J by 4 bases, with 15 bases between. The V gene's germline CDR1 is LNHDA and CDR2 SQIVND (reference sequence). There are 14 residues in the CDR3. CDR3 sequence (DNA): TGTGCCAGTAGTCGGGGGGACAGACAATACGAGCAGTACTTC. It translates to CASSRGDRQYEQYF.

The chain uses TRBV7-6 and TRBJ2-3, with D unclear. The CDR3 is 15 amino acids. Between the trimmed V and J ends, which lost 5 bases and 1 base, there was a span of 13 bases. CDR1 and CDR2 (germline): SGHVS, FNYEAQ. In DNA form, the CDR3 reads TGTGCCAGCAGCCACGAGACACTTCGCACAGATACGCAGTATTTT. Encoded protein: CASSHETLRTDTQYF.

This clonotype turned up a few times. The chain couples TRBV15 to TRBJ2-3, with D possibly being TRBD2 (6 bases). The CDR3 consists of 13 residues. Per germline, CDR1 LNHNV and CDR2 YYDKDF (reference sequence). Trimming removed 4 bases at V and 4 bases at J, with 9 bases between. The CDR3 here is CATSIGGADTQYF. The CDR3 DNA reads as TGTGCCACCAGCATCGGGGGAGCAGATACGCAGTATTTT.

This clonotype was seen at least ten times. The CDR3 protein is CASSLNPGARNEQFF. The CDR3 DNA is TGTGCCAGCAGCCTAAACCCGGGAGCGAGGAATGAGCAGTTCTTC. V and J are TRBV7-2 and TRBJ2-1; weak D call: TRBD2 (6 bases). Per the germline V gene, CDR1 is SGHTA and CDR2 is FQGNSA. The CDR3 is made up of 15 amino acids. V lost 5 bases and J 7 bases, leaving 18 bases between the germline ends. The full variable domain, rest sourced from reference TRBV7-2 and TRBJ2-1, is GAGVSQSPSNKVTEKGKDVELRCDPISGHTALYWYRQSLGQGLEFLIYFQGNSAPDKSGLPSDRFSAERTGGSVSTLTIQRTQQEDSAVYLCASSLNPGARNEQFFGPGTRLTVL.

This clonotype was detected many times. The chain carries TRBV15 and TRBJ2-3; 10 bases are a match to TRBD2. Germline CDR1 LNHNV, CDR2 YYDKDF (reference sequence). The CDR3 is 15 residues long. V dropped 1 base and J dropped 10; count of bases not matched to a gene: 8. The CDR3 DNA follows: TGTGCCACCAGCAGAGCCACTAGCGGGGTGACGTCGCAGTATTTT. The encoded protein is CATSRATSGVTSQYF.

This clonotype was observed a few times. The chain is built from TRBV27 and TRBJ1-2, with D maybe TRBD1 (5 bases). This CDR3 is built from 13 residues. Germline CDR1 and CDR2: MNHEY and SMNVEV (reference sequence). Trimming pared 2 bases from V and 4 bases from J, leaving 8 bases between. CDR3 nucleotides: TGTGCCAGCAGTTTAGGGGGGAGCTATGGCTACACCTTC. Translating it yields CASSLGGSYGYTF.

The DNA for the CDR3 is TGTGCCAGCAGACCGGGGGACCCGATCTACGAGCAGTACTTC. Amino acid sequence: CASRPGDPIYEQYF. This sequence joins TRBV28 and TRBJ2-7, with D perhaps matching TRBD2 (6 bases). Germline lookup yields CDR1 MDHEN and CDR2 SYDVKM. This CDR3 is built from 14 residues. V lost 6 bases to trimming and J lost 3 bases, with 15 bases between them.

This clonotype was seen only a few times. The CDR3 bases are TGTGCCAGCAGTCTGGGGACCCGGGCGGATGATGAGCAGTTCTTC. Translated, it gives CASSLGTRADDEQFF. The chain couples TRBV12-3 or TRBV12-4 to TRBJ2-1; TRBD1 or TRBD2 may be the D gene (5 bases each). The CDR3 has 15 residues. The germline V and J ends were trimmed by 5 bases and 8 bases, with 19 bases remaining between them.

This clonotype turned up a few times. The chain joins TRBV2 to TRBJ2-7; unclear D gene. Trimming shortened V by 4 bases and J by 4 bases, and 8 bases separated the two germline ends. From germline, CDR1 is SNHLY and CDR2 FYNNEI. The CDR3 has 12 amino acids. DNA for the CDR3: TGTGCCAGCAGTGTGTTGGAGTACGAGCAGTACTTC. This translates into CASSVLEYEQYF.

A few counts support this clonotype. The chain recombines TRBV20-1 with TRBJ2-1; D call uncertain. The V gene's germline CDR1 is DFQATT and CDR2 SNEGSKA (reference sequence). This CDR3 contains 11 residues. Deletions cut 6 bases from V and 4 bases from J, with 7 bases between. CDR3 protein: CSASRYNEQFF. Written as DNA, the CDR3 is TGCAGTGCCAGCCGATACAATGAGCAGTTCTTC.

The table lists this clonotype with a few counts. The rearrangement joins TRBV5-5 to TRBJ1-1; 7 bases match TRBD1. The germline V gene encodes CDR1 SGHKS and CDR2 YYEKEE (reference sequence). The V gene end was trimmed by 3 bases and the J gene end by 0 bases; junction bases not matched to a gene: 2. CDR3 length: 14 amino acids. The CDR3: CASSYGQVNTEAFF. CDR3 sequence (DNA): TGTGCCAGCAGCTACGGACAGGTGAACACTGAAGCTTTCTTT.

V usage is TRBV10-3 and J usage is TRBJ1-5, with unresolved D. The germline CDR1 and CDR2 sequences are ENHRY and SYGVKD. Between the trimmed V and J ends, which lost 5 bases and 3 bases, there was a span of 11 bases. The CDR3 contains 14 residues. The CDR3 nucleotides read TGTGCCATCAGTCCCAGTGCACTCAATCAGCCCCAGCATTTT. It encodes CAISPSALNQPQHF.

This clonotype has ten or more counts. This chain uses TRBV20-1 with TRBJ2-3; 12 bases match TRBD2. The V gene end was trimmed by 4 bases and the J gene end by 4 bases; junction bases not matched to a gene: 9. The CDR3 runs to 16 residues. The germline V gene encodes CDR1 DFQATT and CDR2 SNEGSKA (reference sequence). The CDR3 DNA reads TGCAGTGCTATAGGACGACTAGCGGGAGAGCCAGATACGCAGTATTTT. As protein: CSAIGRLAGEPDTQYF.

The V and J genes are TRBV20-1 and TRBJ2-3, with 11 bases lining up with TRBD2. The V and J ends lost 0 bases and 4 bases, in that order; junction bases with no gene match: 15. The CDR3 spans 19 residues. The germline V gene encodes CDR1 DFQATT and CDR2 SNEGSKA (reference sequence). Here the CDR3 reads CSARDPRPTSGRRADTQYF. The CDR3 DNA sequence: TGCAGTGCTAGAGACCCCCGCCCCACTAGCGGGAGAAGGGCAGATACGCAGTATTTT.

The table lists this clonotype with a few counts. V usage is TRBV7-2 and J usage is TRBJ2-1, with 7 bases matching TRBD2. V lost 0 bases to trimming and J lost 5 bases; unmatched junction nucleotides: 7. This CDR3 spans 16 amino acids. Germline V gene sequence: CDR1 SGHTA, CDR2 FQGNSA. In nucleotides, the CDR3 is TGTGCCAGCAGCTTAGCGGTTAGCGGGCCGGACAATGAGCAGTTCTTC. This gives the protein CASSLAVSGPDNEQFF.

Written as DNA, the CDR3 is TGTGCCAGCAGTTTCGGGGGACTAGCGGGATCCCGGGGGTCCGCAGATACGCAGTATTTT. The encoded protein is CASSFGGLAGSRGSADTQYF. This sequence joins TRBV28 and TRBJ2-3; TRBD2 agrees at 13 bases. Germline assignment: CDR1 MDHEN and CDR2 SYDVKM. The V and J ends lost 3 bases and 4 bases, in that order; junction bases with no gene match: 16. This CDR3 comprises 20 residues.

This clonotype was recorded a few times. The chain combines TRBV6-2 or TRBV6-3 with TRBJ2-7; 9 bases are shared with TRBD1. V lost 6 bases and J lost 2; bases outside the gene matches: 5. The CDR3 is 14 residues long. Germline CDR1 is MNHEY and CDR2 is SVGEGT. CDR3 nucleotide sequence: TGTGCCAGCAGAGCGACAGGGGGAACCTACGAGCAGTACTTC. Amino acid sequence: CASRATGGTYEQYF.

This clonotype showed up many times. The DNA of the CDR3 is TGTGCCAGCAGCAAAGAACAGAAAGGGAAGATTACAGATACGCAGTATTTT. This sequence encodes CASSKEQKGKITDTQYF. The chain joins TRBV21-1 to TRBJ2-3. TRBV21-1 is recorded as a pseudogene. The CDR3 sequence is 17 residues long.

In its sample, this clonotype was seen many times. The genes are TRBV2 and TRBJ2-7; 7 bases map to TRBD2. V dropped 2 bases and J dropped 0; count of bases not matched to a gene: 4. CDR3 length equals 15 residues. Germline values: CDR1 SNHLY, CDR2 FYNNEI. The CDR3 here is CASSELGRGSYEQYF. CDR3 DNA: TGTGCCAGCAGTGAATTAGGGAGGGGCTCCTACGAGCAGTACTTC.